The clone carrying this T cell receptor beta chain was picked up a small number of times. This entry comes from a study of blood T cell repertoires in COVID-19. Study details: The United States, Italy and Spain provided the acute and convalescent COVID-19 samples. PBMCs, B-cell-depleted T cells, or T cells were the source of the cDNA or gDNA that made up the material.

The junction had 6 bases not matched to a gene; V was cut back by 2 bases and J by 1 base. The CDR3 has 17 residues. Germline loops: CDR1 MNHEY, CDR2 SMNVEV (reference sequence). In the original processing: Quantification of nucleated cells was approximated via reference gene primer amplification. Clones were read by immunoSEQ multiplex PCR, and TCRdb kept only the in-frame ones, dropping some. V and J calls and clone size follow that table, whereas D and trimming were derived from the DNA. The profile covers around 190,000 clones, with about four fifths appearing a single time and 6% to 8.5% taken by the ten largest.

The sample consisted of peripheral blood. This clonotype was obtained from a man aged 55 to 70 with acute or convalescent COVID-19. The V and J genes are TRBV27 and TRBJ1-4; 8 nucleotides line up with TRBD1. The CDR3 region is CASSLVSGGRTNEKLFF. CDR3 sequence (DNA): TGTGCCAGCAGTTTAGTGTCAGGGGGCCGAACTAATGAAAAACTGTTTTTT.